One sample yielded the 25 T cell receptor beta chains listed below, sequenced in a study of early T cells in non-severe SARS-CoV-2 infection. In TCRdb, the 5' RACE reads were re-called with MiXCR into one record per CDR3 protein. In the table there are around 72,000 distinct CDR3 sequences, about 9.4% of which are singletons. The sequencing here drew on whole blood, taken at baseline. The receptors shown here come from an adult who was a healthcare worker with PCR-confirmed SARS-CoV-2 infection or an uninfected control (not recorded which).

The chain couples TRBV2 to TRBJ2-7; 8 positions match TRBD1. The germline V gene has CDR1 SNHLY and CDR2 FYNNEI. V shed 10 bases, J shed 3 bases, and the junction held 8 bases outside the gene matches. The CDR3 is 13 residues long. The CDR3 DNA is TGTGCCACCTCGATAGGACAGGGCTACGAGCAGTACTTC. Translation gives CATSIGQGYEQYF.

The chain has TRBV5-1 and TRBJ1-5; no reliable D call. In germline, CDR1 is SGHRS, CDR2 YFSETQ. This CDR3 has 16 amino acids. The ends were cut back, 0 bases at V and 0 bases at J, with 10 bases in the middle. CDR3 protein: CASSLDPLNSNQPQHF. In DNA form, the CDR3 reads TGCGCCAGCAGCTTGGATCCGCTGAATAGCAATCAGCCCCAGCATTTT.

The table lists this clonotype with many counts. The CDR3 sequence is CASIPTGSYGYTF. CDR3 coding DNA: TGTGCCAGCATCCCGACAGGGAGCTATGGCTACACCTTC. The chain is built from TRBV12-3 or TRBV12-4 and TRBJ1-2; 7 nucleotides line up with TRBD1. After removal of 7 bases from V and 4 bases from J, the junction contained 6 bases not matched to a gene. The CDR3 is 13 residues long.

This clonotype was seen only a few times. The rearrangement joins TRBV7-3 to TRBJ1-5; D ambiguous. Trimming shortened V by 5 bases and J by 2 bases, and 13 bases separated the two germline ends. CDR1 is SGHTA, CDR2 FQGTGA, per germline. The length of the CDR3 is 15 residues. In DNA form, the CDR3 reads TGTGCCAGCAGCCCTCGCTCAAGAGGCAATCAGCCCCAGCATTTT. Translating gives CASSPRSRGNQPQHF.

The J gene is TRBJ1-1, the V gene TRBV5-1; TRBD1 matches at 7 bases. V shed 4 bases and J 5 bases; nucleotides not matched to a gene: 8. CDR1 and CDR2 (germline): SGHRS, YFSETQ. The CDR3 length is 14 residues. The CDR3 sequence is CASSVTGEGTEAFF. CDR3 nucleotide sequence: TGCGCCAGCAGCGTCACAGGGGAGGGGACTGAAGCTTTCTTT.

This chain uses TRBV7-2 with TRBJ1-2; a weak D match, TRBD1 (5 bases). This CDR3 comprises 14 residues. The V and J ends lost 0 bases and 4 bases respectively, with 9 bases between them. Per germline, CDR1 SGHTA and CDR2 FQGNSA. The CDR3 here is CASSLASGSYGYTF. CDR3 DNA sequence: TGTGCCAGCAGCTTAGCTTCAGGGTCCTATGGCTACACCTTC.

V gene TRBV10-3 combines with J gene TRBJ2-7; 10 nucleotides match TRBD2. CDR1 is ENHRY and CDR2 is SYGVKD in the germline V gene. The CDR3 sequence is 15 residues long. The J segment lost 0 bases and the V segment lost 10 bases, leaving 9 bases of the junction unmatched. The CDR3 DNA is TGTGCCACAGGAGATAGCGGGGGGCCCTCCTACGAGCAGTACTTC. The encoded protein is CATGDSGGPSYEQYF.

This clonotype was recorded a few times. The chain has TRBV30 and TRBJ1-1; the D is unclear. Germline lookup yields CDR1 GTSNPN and CDR2 SVGIG (reference sequence). Deletions cut 8 bases from V and 2 bases from J, with 9 bases between. The CDR3 length is 11 residues. CDR3 in DNA: TGTGCCGTCGAACGAAACACTGAAGCTTTCTTT. It is translated as CAVERNTEAFF.

This clonotype was counted ten times or more. The V call is TRBV29-1, the J call TRBJ1-1; perhaps TRBD1 as D (5 bases). CDR3 length equals 13 residues. Per germline, CDR1 SQVTM and CDR2 ANQGSEA. The V and J ends lost 5 bases and 1 base respectively, with 11 bases between them. The DNA of the CDR3 is TGCAGCGTTCTGACAGTGACGAACACTGAAGCTTTCTTT. As protein: CSVLTVTNTEAFF.

This clonotype was seen many times. The rearrangement links TRBV5-1 to TRBJ1-1; D unclear. The germline gives CDR1 SGHRS, CDR2 YFSETQ. The CDR3 totals 15 residues. V was trimmed by 0 bases and J by 1 base, leaving 10 bases between them. CDR3 bases: TGCGCCAGCAGCTTGGTAGGGCAAGAGAACACTGAAGCTTTCTTT. Protein sequence: CASSLVGQENTEAFF.

CDR3 in amino acids: CASRTSGSNEKLFF. The CDR3 nucleotides read TGTGCCAGCAGGACATCCGGGAGCAATGAAAAACTGTTTTTT. V is TRBV6-5 and J is TRBJ1-4; no firm D call. The CDR3 spans 14 residues. Germline V CDR1 and CDR2: MNHEY, SVGAGI. V gave up 6 bases and J gave up 5 bases, with 13 bases separating them.

This clonotype was counted between two and nine times. The chain uses TRBV6-1 and TRBJ2-7; D remains unclear. The CDR3 covers 15 residues. Germline lookup yields CDR1 MNHNS and CDR2 SASEGT. V lost 2 bases to trimming and J lost 7 bases, with 18 bases between them. The CDR3 loop reads CASSESGHFRTEQYF. Written as DNA, the CDR3 is TGTGCCAGCAGTGAATCGGGCCACTTTCGTACGGAGCAGTACTTC.

In this sample, this clonotype turned up a few times. The V call is TRBV5-1, the J call TRBJ1-1; 8 positions match TRBD1. CDR1 and CDR2 from the germline V gene are SGHRS and YFSETQ. The V segment lost 6 bases and the J segment 1 base; nucleotides outside the gene matches: 8. The CDR3 runs 15 residues. The CDR3 here is CASTDRAVGNTEAFF. The CDR3, as DNA: TGCGCCAGCACGGACAGGGCAGTGGGGAACACTGAAGCTTTCTTT.

Many counts were recorded for this clonotype. This chain uses TRBV5-8 with TRBJ2-5, with 9 bases that match TRBD2. This CDR3 has 16 residues. The germline CDR1 and CDR2 sequences are SGHTS and YDEGEE. The trim removed 3 bases at V and 5 bases at J, leaving 11 bases unmatched. The CDR3 DNA reads TGTGCCAGCAGCTCTCCCGTTAGCGGGGGTTTGGAGACCCAGTACTTC. Translated, it gives CASSSPVSGGLETQYF.

The chain carries TRBV6-5 and TRBJ1-6; tentative D call: TRBD1 (6 bases). This CDR3 region has 14 residues. V was pared by 4 bases and J by 6 bases, with 10 bases between. Germline V gives CDR1 MNHEY, CDR2 SVGAGI. The CDR3 spells CASSLPGANSPLHF. The CDR3 DNA is TGTGCCAGCAGTTTGCCAGGGGCTAATTCACCCCTCCACTTT.

This clonotype was detected only a few times. The chain recombines TRBV7-9 with TRBJ2-3; 7 bases align to TRBD2. This CDR3 is 16 amino acids long. From germline, CDR1 is SEHNR and CDR2 FQNEAQ (reference sequence). With V trimmed by 2 bases and J by 0 bases, 5 bases remained unmatched. The CDR3 loop is CASSLWGGLSTDTQYF. CDR3 bases: TGTGCCAGCAGCTTATGGGGGGGATTAAGCACAGATACGCAGTATTTT.

This clonotype has at least ten counts. The chain employs TRBV6-6 and TRBJ1-6; D is unresolved. The germline V and J ends were trimmed by 6 bases and 10 bases, with 7 bases remaining between them. The CDR3 consists of 11 residues. In germline, CDR1 is MNHNY, CDR2 SVGAGI (reference sequence). CDR3: CASSNFSPLHF. CDR3 coding DNA: TGTGCCAGCAGCAACTTCTCACCCCTCCACTTT.

This clonotype has a count of ten or more. This chain joins TRBV10-3 and TRBJ1-6; weak D call: TRBD1 (6 bases). Germline values: CDR1 ENHRY, CDR2 SYGVKD. V lost 4 bases to trimming and J lost 2 bases, with 9 bases between them. The CDR3 is 15 amino acids. The CDR3 sequence: CAISGQGPYNSPLHF. As DNA, the CDR3 is TGTGCCATCAGTGGGCAGGGGCCCTATAATTCACCCCTCCACTTT.

This clonotype was counted many times. Written as DNA, the CDR3 is TGTGCCAGCAGCCGAGGGGGGATGAACACCGGGGAGCTGTTTTTT. Amino acids: CASSRGGMNTGELFF. The rearrangement uses TRBV3-1 and TRBJ2-2; perhaps D is TRBD1 or TRBD2 (6 bases each). Looked up from germline, CDR1 is LGHDT and CDR2 is YNNKEL (reference sequence). The CDR3 spans 15 residues. The V end was cut by 4 bases, the J end by 1 base, with 10 bases between.

This chain connects TRBV3-1 to TRBJ2-5, with 8 bases identical to TRBD2. CDR3 length equals 15 residues. Germline CDR1 reads LGHDT; CDR2 reads YNNKEL (reference sequence). V gave up 1 base and J gave up 6 bases; unmatched junction bases: 7. The CDR3, as DNA: TGTGCCAGCAGCCAAGTACTAGCGGAATTTCAGACCCAGTACTTC. Its translation is CASSQVLAEFQTQYF.

The chain couples TRBV3-1 to TRBJ2-2; D is undetermined. This CDR3 contains 13 residues. Trimming took off 5 bases at V and 8 bases at J, with 12 bases between the two ends. Germline CDR1 reads LGHDT; CDR2 reads YNNKEL (reference sequence). This CDR3 is CASSFTARGELFF. Written as DNA, the CDR3 is TGTGCCAGCAGCTTTACAGCACGTGGGGAGCTGTTTTTT.

V and J are TRBV11-3 and TRBJ2-3, with TRBD1 matching over 9 bases. The CDR3 extends over 19 amino acids. CDR1 and CDR2 from the germline V gene are SGHNT and YENEEA. The ends lost 0 bases at V and 5 bases at J; junction bases unmatched: 15. The CDR3 is CASSLDSPEGDRVKDTQYF. CDR3 coding DNA: TGTGCCAGCAGCTTAGACTCCCCGGAGGGGGACAGGGTTAAAGATACGCAGTATTTT.

This clonotype has a handful of counts. The chain recombines TRBV7-9 with TRBJ1-6; D remains ambiguous. V lost 0 bases and J 7 bases, leaving 7 bases between the germline ends. This CDR3 has 14 amino acids. Germline lookup yields CDR1 SEHNR and CDR2 FQNEAQ (reference sequence). CDR3 in DNA: TGTGCCAGCAGCTTAGCGGTTCAAAATTCACCCCTCCACTTT. It encodes CASSLAVQNSPLHF.

The V and J genes are TRBV4-3 and TRBJ1-1, with unresolved D. Germline V gene lookup returns CDR1 LGHNA and CDR2 YSLEER. The V gene lost 0 bases and the J gene lost 0 bases, with 26 bases spanning the gap. The CDR3 runs to 21 residues. The CDR3 DNA follows: TGCGCCAGCAGCCAAGATGCGCTATCATCTCTGCGGGTCGGGGTGAACACTGAAGCTTTCTTT. Encoded protein: CASSQDALSSLRVGVNTEAFF.

This CDR3 is CASSQDVTNTEAFF. The CDR3 coding sequence is TGCGCCAGCAGCCAAGATGTCACGAACACTGAAGCTTTCTTT. This chain links TRBV4-3 with TRBJ1-1; D gene uncertain. Germline assignment: CDR1 LGHNA and CDR2 YSLEER. The CDR3 contains 14 residues. Trimming shortened V by 0 bases and J by 1 base, and 6 bases separated the two germline ends.